This T cell receptor (beta chain) was sequenced for a study of sequential checkpoint blockade in melanoma. The treatment is: randomized to nivolumab then ipilimumab (arm A) or the reverse (arm B). Here immunoSEQ multiplex PCR was the method, and the copy in TCRdb shows in-frame clones only, minus some. The data contain 10,000 to 15,000 clones, roughly 83% of them singletons. CDR3 length: 10 amino acids. The V and J ends lost 5 bases and 4 bases respectively, with 5 bases between them. The germline CDR1 and CDR2 sequences are SQVTM and ANQGSEA. The source was CD8+ T cells sorted from blood (inferred from file names), collected from a patient given nivolumab and ipilimumab in sequence. The chain joins TRBV29-1 to TRBJ1-1; D unclear. The source is a human donor with melanoma. The CDR3 loop is CSVPGTEAFF. The CDR3 DNA sequence: TGCAGCGTTCCGGGCACTGAAGCTTTCTTT.